The 3 T cell receptor beta chains listed next were all sequenced from one sample in a study of shared clonotypes between healthy human individuals. Terminally differentiated effector memory CD45RA+ cells were excluded by CCR7 positive selection of CD45RO-negative cells. Repertoires were generated with immunoSEQ multiplex PCR, while TCRdb's copy carries only in-frame clones and drops some. The sample has fewer than 850,000 clones; 96% are singletons. The sequenced sample consisted of naive CD8+ T cells sorted from blood. The receptors originated from a man aged 25-40 years in good health.

This clone was observed once. J is TRBJ2-1 and V is TRBV18; 12 bases map to TRBD1. The CDR3 has 16 amino acids. Germline V gene lookup returns CDR1 KGHSH and CDR2 LQKENI. The V and J ends lost 5 bases and 9 bases, in that order; junction bases with no gene match: 11. CDR3 DNA sequence: TGTGCCAGCTCAGAGTACCGGGACAGGGGGCTTGGTGAGCAGTTCTTC. Amino acids: CASSEYRDRGLGEQFF.

The chain uses TRBV10-2 and TRBJ1-5, with D unclear. The V end lost 6 bases, the J end lost 4 bases, and 7 bases lay between the germline ends. Germline V gene lookup returns CDR1 WSHSY and CDR2 SAAADI. This CDR3 contains 12 residues. The DNA of the CDR3 is TGCGCCAGCAGGGGCCCGAATCAGCCCCAGCATTTT. Encoded protein: CASRGPNQPQHF.

The genes are TRBV6-5 and TRBJ1-5; no reliable D call. This CDR3 is 13 amino acids long. Trimming took off 2 bases at V and 6 bases at J, with 8 bases between the two ends. CDR1 is MNHEY, CDR2 SVGAGI, per germline. The CDR3 DNA sequence: TGTGCCAGCAGTTACAGGGCAGGTCAGCCCCAGCATTTT. Translating it yields CASSYRAGQPQHF.